What follows is one TCR beta chain and its context. As yet, its antigen is unknown. This record belongs to a study of regulatory dendritic cells for organ transplantation. General study results and limits: Memory CD8+ clonal expansion seemed more limited with regulatory than mature dendritic cells. The most alloreactive TCR clonotypes were found in resting memory CD8+ cells.

The CDR3 totals 15 residues. V shed 5 bases, J shed 3 bases, and the junction held 5 bases outside the gene matches. Germline lookup yields CDR1 SEHNR and CDR2 FQNEAQ (reference sequence). FACS sorted CD4+ or CD8+ T cells into CD45RA+ naive and CD45RO+ memory. Libraries were prepared by immunoSEQ multiplex PCR; TCRdb keeps only in-frame clonotypes and omits some of them. The sample records 25,000 to 30,000 clones, approximately 82% being singletons. The chain recombines TRBV7-9 with TRBJ1-2; 11 bases align to TRBD1. The clonotype was recovered from a human donor in good health. The sample was naive CD8+ T cells from blood. Subset reported: CD45RA+ naive T cells. CDR3 region: CASSHRTGGDYGYTF. CDR3 DNA sequence: TGTGCCAGCAGCCATCGGACAGGGGGCGACTATGGCTACACCTTC.